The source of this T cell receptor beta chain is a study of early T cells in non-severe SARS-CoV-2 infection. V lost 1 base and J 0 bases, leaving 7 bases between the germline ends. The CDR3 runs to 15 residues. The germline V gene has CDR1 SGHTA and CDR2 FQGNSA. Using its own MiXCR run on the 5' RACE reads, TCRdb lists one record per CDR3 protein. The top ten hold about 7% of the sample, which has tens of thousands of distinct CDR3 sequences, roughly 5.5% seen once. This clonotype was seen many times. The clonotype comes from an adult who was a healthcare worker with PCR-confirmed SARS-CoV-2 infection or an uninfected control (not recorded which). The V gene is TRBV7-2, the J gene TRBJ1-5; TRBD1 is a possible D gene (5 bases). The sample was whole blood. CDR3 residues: CASSLGQFSNQPQHF. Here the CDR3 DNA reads TGTGCCAGCAGCTTAGGACAGTTTAGCAATCAGCCCCAGCATTTT. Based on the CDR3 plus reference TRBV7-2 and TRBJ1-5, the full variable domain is GAGVSQSPSNKVTEKGKDVELRCDPISGHTALYWYRQSLGQGLEFLIYFQGNSAPDKSGLPSDRFSAERTGGSVSTLTIQRTQQEDSAVYLCASSLGQFSNQPQHFGDGTRLSIL.